Listed here are 30 T cell receptor beta chains from one sample, sequenced in a study of T cell responses to AZD1222 COVID-19 vaccine. The data were produced by immunoSEQ multiplex PCR, yet TCRdb's version contains in-frame clones alone and is incomplete. The sample has about 86,000 clones; more than 75% are singletons. The sample in question was peripheral blood, obtained on day 0 of AZD1222 vaccination. The receptors were sampled from an adult in good health.

This clone was counted only a few times. This chain links TRBV7-8 with TRBJ1-1, with unresolved D. Looked up from germline, CDR1 is SGHVS and CDR2 is FQNEAQ. The germline V and J ends were trimmed by 1 base and 0 bases, with 12 bases remaining between them. The CDR3 loop spans 16 amino acids. CDR3 nucleotide sequence: TGTGCCAGCAGCTTAGGACACGGATCTTTGAACACTGAAGCTTTCTTT. It yields the protein CASSLGHGSLNTEAFF. Variable domain in full (rest from reference TRBV7-8 and TRBJ1-1): GAGVSQSPRYKVAKRGQDVALRCDPISGHVSLFWYQQALGQGPEFLTYFQNEAQLDKSGLPSDRFFAERPEGSVSTLKIQRTQQEDSAVYLCASSLGHGSLNTEAFFGQGTRLTVV.

The rearrangement links TRBV30 to TRBJ2-3; D may be TRBD1 or TRBD2 (5 bases each). The V gene lost 3 bases and the J gene lost 2 bases, with 12 bases spanning the gap. Germline CDR1 reads GTSNPN; CDR2 reads SVGIG (reference sequence). This CDR3 is 14 amino acids long. The CDR3 nucleotides are TGTGCCTGGAGGTGGGGGACCAACACAGATACGCAGTATTTT. Translated, it gives CAWRWGTNTDTQYF.

V gene TRBV3-1 (or the pseudogene TRBV3-2) combines with J gene TRBJ2-1; 12 bases line up with TRBD2. Germline CDR1 reads LGHDT; CDR2 reads YNNKEL (reference sequence). V was pared by 1 base and J by 6 bases, with 1 base of the junction left unmatched. The length of the CDR3 is 15 residues. Here the CDR3 reads CASSQGLAGVNEQFF. The CDR3 region has the DNA TGTGCCAGCAGCCAAGGACTAGCGGGAGTCAATGAGCAGTTCTTC.

This clone was detected a few times. The chain carries TRBV7-2 and TRBJ1-1; D possibly corresponds to TRBD1 (5 bases). Trimming left V 5 bases short and J 1 base short, with 23 bases between. The CDR3 runs to 18 residues. Per germline, CDR1 SGHTA and CDR2 FQGNSA. The CDR3 DNA sequence: TGTGCCAGCAGCATCAATCGCGGGGACTCCTTGGAGAACACTGAAGCTTTCTTT. This gives the protein CASSINRGDSLENTEAFF.

The V gene is TRBV18, the J gene TRBJ1-4; D gene ambiguous. The V end lost 6 bases, the J end lost 8 bases, and 7 bases lay between the germline ends. This CDR3 has 11 residues. CDR1 KGHSH and CDR2 LQKENI come from the germline V gene. This CDR3 reads CASSAGEKLFF. The CDR3 nucleotides read TGTGCCAGCTCGGCGGGGGAAAAACTGTTTTTT.

The table lists this clone with a few counts. The rearrangement links TRBV30 to TRBJ2-7; possibly TRBD1 for D (7 bases). Per germline, CDR1 GTSNPN and CDR2 SVGIG (reference sequence). V lost 4 bases to trimming and J lost 3 bases, with 19 bases between them. This CDR3 is 15 amino acids long. The CDR3 loop is CAWIKLGQGGYEQYF. The CDR3 DNA is TGTGCCTGGATCAAACTAGGGCAGGGGGGCTACGAGCAGTACTTC. Filled out from reference TRBV30 and TRBJ2-7, the complete variable domain reads SQTIHQWPATLVQPVGSPLSLECTVEGTSNPNLYWYRQAAGRGLQLLFYSVGIGQISSEVPQNLSASRPQDRQFILSSKKLLLSDSGFYLCAWIKLGQGGYEQYFGPGTRLTVT.

The chain couples TRBV4-1 to TRBJ1-2, with D unresolved. The CDR3 runs to 14 residues. Germline V gene sequence: CDR1 MGHRA, CDR2 YSYEKL. The V gene lost 2 bases and the J gene lost 7 bases, with 14 bases spanning the gap. CDR3 nucleotides: TGCGCCAGCAGCCAAACCGGGCCGGGGAGTGGCTACACCTTC. Translated, it gives CASSQTGPGSGYTF.

This clone was observed a handful of times. The chain recombines TRBV21-1 with TRBJ1-3. TRBV21-1 is shown as a pseudogene. The length of the CDR3 is 13 residues. CDR3 nucleotides: TGTGCCAGCAGCAAAACGACTGGAAACACCATATATTTT. Translated: CASSKTTGNTIYF.

In this sample, this clone turned up many times. The rearrangement uses TRBV27 and TRBJ2-4; tentative D call: TRBD2 (6 bases). CDR1 is MNHEY, CDR2 SMNVEV, per germline (reference sequence). The CDR3 length is 13 residues. V lost 7 bases to trimming and J lost 7 bases, with 14 bases between them. The CDR3: CASTPIGRNIQYF. The CDR3 coding sequence is TGTGCCAGCACACCGATTGGGAGGAACATTCAGTACTTC.

As for this clone: In the same sample, other DNA sequences code for this CDR3. The chain has TRBV10-1 and TRBJ2-2; TRBD1 might be the D (6 bases). The CDR3 contains 14 residues. V shed 5 bases and J shed 1 base, with 8 bases lying between them. From germline, CDR1 is WNHNN and CDR2 SYGVQD (reference sequence). CDR3 nucleotide sequence: TGCGCCAGCAGTTCGACAGGGAACACCGGGGAGCTGTTTTTT. Its translation: CASSSTGNTGELFF.

This chain uses TRBV9 with TRBJ2-3, with D hard to call. Trimming took 0 bases from V and 7 from J, leaving 9 bases between them. This CDR3 is built from 13 residues. Germline CDR1 SGDLS, CDR2 YYNGEE. The CDR3 spells CASSVALANTQYF. Here the CDR3 DNA reads TGTGCCAGCAGCGTAGCTCTCGCCAATACGCAGTATTTT.

The genes are TRBV27 and TRBJ1-2; D is possibly TRBD1 (6 bases). The V and J ends lost 4 bases and 3 bases respectively, with 15 bases between them. The CDR3 consists of 15 residues. CDR1 and CDR2 (germline): MNHEY, SMNVEV (reference sequence). CDR3 coding DNA: TGTGCCAGCAGTTATTATACAGGGACGGACTATGGCTACACCTTC. Translated, it gives CASSYYTGTDYGYTF.

The V gene is TRBV4-1, the J gene TRBJ2-7; TRBD1 matches at 8 bases. CDR1 is MGHRA and CDR2 is YSYEKL in the germline V gene. CDR3 size: 14 residues. V was pared by 4 bases and J by 5 bases, with 7 bases of the junction left unmatched. This CDR3 reads CASSPDRGWDEQYF. CDR3 in DNA: TGCGCCAGCAGCCCCGACAGGGGTTGGGACGAGCAGTACTTC.

This chain connects TRBV29-1 to TRBJ2-7; D not certain. The CDR3 loop spans 12 amino acids. Looked up from germline, CDR1 is SQVTM and CDR2 is ANQGSEA. Trimming pared 7 bases from V and 4 bases from J, leaving 14 bases between. DNA for the CDR3: TGCAGCGCCCGGTCCCCAGCATACGAGCAGTACTTC. This encodes CSARSPAYEQYF.

The J gene is TRBJ2-2, the V gene TRBV6-6, with 8 bases matching TRBD1. The germline gives CDR1 MNHNY, CDR2 SVGAGI (reference sequence). Trimming removed 3 bases from V and 4 bases from J; junction bases left unmatched: 7. The CDR3 extends over 16 amino acids. For the CDR3, the DNA is TGTGCCAGCAGTTATTCCGGGACAGGTATCACCGGGGAGCTGTTTTTT. This encodes CASSYSGTGITGELFF.

This chain uses TRBV6-6 with TRBJ1-3; possible D gene TRBD1, 6 bases. In germline, CDR1 is MNHNY, CDR2 SVGAGI (reference sequence). CDR3 length equals 12 residues. The V gene lost 5 bases and the J gene lost 12 bases, with 14 bases spanning the gap. In nucleotides, the CDR3 is TGTGCCAGCAGTGGGGGCCCCGCTAACATATATTTT. Protein product: CASSGGPANIYF.

The chain is built from TRBV29-1 and TRBJ1-4; D possibly corresponds to TRBD1 (6 bases). Germline values: CDR1 SQVTM, CDR2 ANQGSEA. Trimming took off 4 bases at V and 7 bases at J, with 10 bases between the two ends. The CDR3 has 12 amino acids. In nucleotides, the CDR3 is TGCAGCGTTGGAGGGGGGGCTGAAAAACTGTTTTTT. Translating it yields CSVGGGAEKLFF.

This clone was detected a few times. The chain is built from TRBV10-3 and TRBJ2-3; possibly TRBD2 for D (5 bases). Germline V CDR1 and CDR2: ENHRY, SYGVKD. The CDR3 runs 15 residues. The V end was cut by 9 bases, the J end by 2 bases, with 18 bases between. CDR3 sequence reads: CAIGGSLSLTDTQYF. The CDR3 region has the DNA TGTGCCATAGGAGGAAGCCTTTCCCTCACAGATACGCAGTATTTT.

The rearrangement links TRBV7-2 to TRBJ1-2, with D unresolved. Trimming removed 7 bases at V and 7 bases at J, with 16 bases between. There are 13 residues in the CDR3. Germline loops: CDR1 SGHTA, CDR2 FQGNSA. This CDR3 reads CASIKNPEGGYTF. The CDR3 nucleotides read TGTGCCAGCATCAAGAACCCGGAGGGTGGCTACACCTTC.

The chain has TRBV7-7 and TRBJ2-1; 13 nucleotides agree with TRBD2. Germline CDR1 SSHAT, CDR2 FNYEAQ (reference sequence). The V and J ends lost 5 bases and 9 bases, in that order; junction bases with no gene match: 7. This CDR3 comprises 15 residues. The DNA of the CDR3 is TGTGCCAGCAGCGTTGGGACTAGCGGGAAGGGTGAGCAGTTCTTC. Its protein is CASSVGTSGKGEQFF.

The chain has TRBV29-1 and TRBJ2-5; 8 bases fit TRBD1. CDR1 is SQVTM and CDR2 is ANQGSEA in the germline V gene. Trimming at V came to 6 bases and at J to 5 bases, leaving 11 bases not matched to a gene. The CDR3 extends over 14 amino acids. The CDR3 bases are TGCAGCGTCGTCCCCCAGGGGGCTCTGGAGACCCAGTACTTC. Its translation is CSVVPQGALETQYF.

In its sample, this clone is medium-sized. The chain combines TRBV6-5 with TRBJ1-1, with D possibly matching TRBD1 (5 bases). The CDR3 runs to 14 residues. Per the germline V gene, CDR1 is MNHEY and CDR2 is SVGAGI. Deletions cut 8 bases from V and 1 base from J, with 14 bases between. The chain's CDR3 is CASSLRDENTEAFF. CDR3 DNA sequence: TGTGCCAGCTCCTTACGGGACGAGAACACTGAAGCTTTCTTT.

This chain connects TRBV6-5 to TRBJ1-6; 10 bases map to TRBD1. The CDR3 is made up of 13 amino acids. CDR1 is MNHEY, CDR2 SVGAGI, per germline. V was pared by 10 bases and J by 6 bases, with 3 bases of the junction left unmatched. The DNA for the CDR3 is TGTGCCACGCGGGACAGGGGTAATTCACCCCTCCACTTT. Amino acids: CATRDRGNSPLHF.

A few counts support this clone. The J gene is TRBJ2-2, the V gene TRBV7-2, with D hard to call. The CDR3 runs 14 residues. Deletions cut 1 base from V and 5 bases from J, with 8 bases between. Germline CDR1 is SGHTA and CDR2 is FQGNSA. The CDR3, as DNA: TGTGCCAGCAGCTTAGAGGTCGGGACCGGGGAGCTGTTTTTT. This sequence encodes CASSLEVGTGELFF.

The chain employs TRBV13 and TRBJ1-3; 7 positions match TRBD1. The germline gives CDR1 PRHDT, CDR2 FYEKMQ (reference sequence). V shed 5 bases and J 4 bases; nucleotides not matched to a gene: 8. There are 15 residues in the CDR3. The CDR3 region has the DNA TGTGCCAGCAGCCTAACAGGGGCGCAGGGAAACACCATATATTTT. Translating gives CASSLTGAQGNTIYF.

The chain couples TRBV30 to TRBJ2-7; weak D call: TRBD1 (7 bases). The CDR3 consists of 16 residues. Germline V gives CDR1 GTSNPN, CDR2 SVGIG (reference sequence). V shed 0 bases and J shed 6 bases, with 21 bases lying between them. CDR3 amino acids: CAWSVLHHTQGGEQYF. CDR3 bases: TGTGCCTGGAGTGTACTTCACCACACTCAGGGGGGCGAGCAGTACTTC.

The CDR3 sequence is CASRVYGSYNEQFF. As DNA, the CDR3 is TGTGCCAGCAGAGTTTATGGTTCCTACAATGAGCAGTTCTTC. The V call is TRBV2, the J call TRBJ2-1; D is uncertain. With 6 bases removed from V and 1 base from J, the gap between germline ends came to 10 bases. Looked up from germline, CDR1 is SNHLY and CDR2 is FYNNEI. This CDR3 is 14 amino acids long.

The rearrangement joins TRBV7-2 to TRBJ2-7, with D hard to call. The CDR3 spans 13 residues. Germline V CDR1 and CDR2: SGHTA, FQGNSA. Trimming cost V 1 base and J 4 bases, with 8 bases left between them. The CDR3 sequence: CASSLDAQYEQYF. The CDR3 nucleotides read TGTGCCAGCAGCTTAGACGCCCAATACGAGCAGTACTTC.

The chain recombines TRBV6-5 with TRBJ2-7; D remains ambiguous. The CDR3 runs 16 residues. The germline gives CDR1 MNHEY, CDR2 SVGAGI. V shed 0 bases and J shed 1 base, with 13 bases lying between them. CDR3 amino acids: CASSYSTSDGSYEQYF. The CDR3 DNA reads TGTGCCAGCAGTTACTCGACATCGGACGGATCCTACGAGCAGTACTTC.

In its sample, this clone was seen a few times. This chain uses TRBV7-6 with TRBJ1-5; 11 nucleotides align to TRBD1. CDR3 length: 16 amino acids. J lost 3 bases, V lost 2 bases, and 3 bases had no gene match. CDR1 and CDR2 from the germline V gene are SGHVS and FNYEAQ. The CDR3 protein is CASSLRTGGFNQPQHF. CDR3 nucleotide sequence: TGTGCCAGCAGCTTAAGGACAGGGGGCTTCAATCAGCCCCAGCATTTT.